This entry features one T cell receptor beta chain sequence. Sample-barcoded 5' priming and a J-beta primer mix drove a second PCR of about 6 to 11 cycles. Every cDNA molecule carried a tag from a template-switch adaptor bearing 12 random nucleotides. One entry per CDR3 protein, called by TCRdb with MiXCR from the 5' RACE reads. The sample gives around 2 million distinct CDR3 sequences, 39% of which show up once; 23% is in the top ten. The data originate from a study of blood T cells in healthy people across ages. Per the germline V gene, CDR1 is MDHEN and CDR2 is SYDVKM. Trimming removed 3 bases from V and 3 bases from J, with 14 bases in between. This CDR3 contains 16 residues.

The chain is built from TRBV28 and TRBJ2-2; D is uncertain. This TCR was sampled from a human donor in good health. Sequencing was done on a sample of blood. The CDR3 protein is CASSFPQEKDTGELFF. The CDR3, as DNA: TGTGCCAGCAGTTTCCCGCAGGAAAAGGACACCGGGGAGCTGTTTTTT.